Below, one T cell receptor beta chain is given with its context. The data were taken from a study of control samples from healthy donors and cancer patients. CDR1 and CDR2 from the germline V gene are MNHEY and SMNVEV (reference sequence). CDR3 length: 15 residues. The V end was cut by 2 bases, the J end by 5 bases, with 12 bases between. The assay was immunoSEQ multiplex PCR, and TCRdb's table has in-frame clones only and misses some. The sample contains more than 100,000 clones, about 93% of which appear only once. What was sequenced was blood. The receptor comes from a man aged 18 to 35 in good health. The chain recombines TRBV27 with TRBJ1-4; the D is unclear. Written as DNA, the CDR3 is TGTGCCAGCAGTTTAAGGGCCACGCGGAATGAAAAACTGTTTTTT. It encodes CASSLRATRNEKLFF.